This T cell receptor (beta chain) originates from a study of T cell repertoires in cytomegalovirus infection (dated 2019 in TCRdb). A note on the overall study: Alongside well-studied HLA-B-restricted epitopes, the peptide stimulations were aimed at recently identified HLA-C-restricted CMV epitopes, whose presentation resists viral immunomodulation. Because public TCR beta signatures pointed to carriage of CMV infection together with the matching HLA type, the HLA type of each donor mattered for the analysis.

Taken with the paper, the label for treatment or condition translates to: in vitro stimulation with specific CMV peptide epitopes to enrich CMV-specific T cells. This sample was sequenced with an Illumina HiSeq 1500. TCRdb trimmed the raw reads at Q25, called clones with MiXCR and kept productive beta chains. CDR3 protein sequences are deduplicated, and each keeps its most common genes and DNA. This sample holds hundreds of thousands of distinct CDR3 sequences; approximately 42% were observed only once. 35% to 50% of the sample comes from the top ten. Paper-wide results and their limitations: In the ex vivo response, HLA-C-restricted CMV-specific TCR beta clonotypes were dominant, and in two of eight donors the single most frequent clonotype came from this HLA-C-restricted group. In both this cohort and an independent roughly 330-donor cohort, the cumulative frequency of public TCR beta family members distinguished carriers of CMV infection plus the relevant HLA type.

To note about this clonotype: Its specific antigen is unknown. Base-call qualities are not available, and no considerably larger clone is one nucleotide away.

The specimen was cultured PBMCs, collected from culture after CMV antigen stimulation. The TCR originated in a human donor in good health (CMV status not recorded). Some clones in this sample may be carry-over from other donors' samples.

The base sequence is TGTGCCAGCACCTCCTTCCAGACCCAGTACTTC. It codes for CASTSFQTQYF. The sequence links TRBV12-3 or TRBV12-4 to TRBJ2-5; the D gene cannot be resolved reliably. The trim is 7 bases for V and 6 bases for J, with a gap of 9 bases between the germline ends. The CDR3 starts with the cysteine, ends with the phenylalanine, and has 11 residues. The CDR3 DNA has 33 bases and is translated from base 1.